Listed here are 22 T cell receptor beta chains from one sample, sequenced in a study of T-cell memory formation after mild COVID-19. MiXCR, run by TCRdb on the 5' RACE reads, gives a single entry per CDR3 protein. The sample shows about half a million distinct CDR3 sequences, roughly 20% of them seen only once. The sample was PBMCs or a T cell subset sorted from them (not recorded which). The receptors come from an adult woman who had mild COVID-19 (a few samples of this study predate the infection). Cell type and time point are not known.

The CDR3 reads CATSRDPGTSGTNEQFF. CDR3 bases: TGTGCCACCAGCAGAGACCCGGGGACTAGCGGGACCAATGAGCAGTTCTTC. V is TRBV15 and J is TRBJ2-1, with 13 bases fitting TRBD2. V was pared by 0 bases and J by 6 bases, with 5 bases of the junction left unmatched. Germline CDR1 LNHNV, CDR2 YYDKDF (reference sequence). The CDR3 loop spans 17 amino acids.

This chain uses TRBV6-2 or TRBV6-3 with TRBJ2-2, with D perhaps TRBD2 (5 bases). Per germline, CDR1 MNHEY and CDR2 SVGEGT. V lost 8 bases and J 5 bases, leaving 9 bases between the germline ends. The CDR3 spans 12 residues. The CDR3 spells CASGRYTGELFF. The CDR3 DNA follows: TGTGCCAGCGGGAGATATACCGGGGAGCTGTTTTTT.

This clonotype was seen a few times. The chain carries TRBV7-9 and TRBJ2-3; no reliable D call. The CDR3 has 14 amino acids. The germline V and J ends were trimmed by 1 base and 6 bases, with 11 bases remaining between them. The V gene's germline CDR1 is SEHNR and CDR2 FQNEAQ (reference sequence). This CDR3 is CASSLGQQVDTQYF. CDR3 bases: TGTGCCAGCAGCTTAGGGCAGCAAGTGGATACGCAGTATTTT.

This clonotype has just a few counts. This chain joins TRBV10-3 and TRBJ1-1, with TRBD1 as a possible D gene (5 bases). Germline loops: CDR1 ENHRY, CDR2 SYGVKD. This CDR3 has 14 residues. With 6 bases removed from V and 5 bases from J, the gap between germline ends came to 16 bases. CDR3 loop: CAISGRGRMTEAFF. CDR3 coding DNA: TGTGCCATCAGCGGGAGGGGACGAATGACTGAAGCTTTCTTT.

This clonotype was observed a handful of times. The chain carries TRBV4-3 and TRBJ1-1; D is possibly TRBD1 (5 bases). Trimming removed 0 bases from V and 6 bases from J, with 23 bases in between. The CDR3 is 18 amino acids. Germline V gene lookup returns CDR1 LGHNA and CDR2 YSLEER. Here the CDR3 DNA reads TGCGCCAGCAGCCAAGAGGGACGGATACCGGGGGTAGTTCCTGAAGCTTTCTTT. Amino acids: CASSQEGRIPGVVPEAFF.

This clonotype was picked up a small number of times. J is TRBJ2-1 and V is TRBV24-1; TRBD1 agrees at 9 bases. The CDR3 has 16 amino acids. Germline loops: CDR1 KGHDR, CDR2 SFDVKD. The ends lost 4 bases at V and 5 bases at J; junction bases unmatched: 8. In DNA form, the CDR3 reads TGTGCCACCAGTGAACAGAACAGGGGGCGCCACAATGAGCAGTTCTTC. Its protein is CATSEQNRGRHNEQFF.

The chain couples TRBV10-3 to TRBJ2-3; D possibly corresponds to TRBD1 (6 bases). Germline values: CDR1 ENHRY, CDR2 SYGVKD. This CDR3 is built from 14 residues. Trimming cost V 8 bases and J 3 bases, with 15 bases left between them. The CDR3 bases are TGTGCCATCCAGGGGCTCGGGTGGACAGATACGCAGTATTTT. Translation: CAIQGLGWTDTQYF.

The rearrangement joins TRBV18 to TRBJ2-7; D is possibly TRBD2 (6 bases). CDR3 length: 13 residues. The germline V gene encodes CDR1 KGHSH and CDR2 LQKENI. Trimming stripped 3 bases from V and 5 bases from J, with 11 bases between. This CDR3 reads CASSPWRADEQYF. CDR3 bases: TGTGCCAGCTCACCGTGGAGGGCGGACGAGCAGTACTTC.

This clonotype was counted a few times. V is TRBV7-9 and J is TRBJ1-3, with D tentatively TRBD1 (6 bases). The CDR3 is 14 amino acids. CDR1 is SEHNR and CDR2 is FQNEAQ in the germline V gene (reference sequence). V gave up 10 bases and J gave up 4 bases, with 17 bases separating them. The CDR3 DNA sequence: TGTGCCACCCGGCGGGGGGGCGACGGAAACACCATATATTTT. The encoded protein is CATRRGGDGNTIYF.

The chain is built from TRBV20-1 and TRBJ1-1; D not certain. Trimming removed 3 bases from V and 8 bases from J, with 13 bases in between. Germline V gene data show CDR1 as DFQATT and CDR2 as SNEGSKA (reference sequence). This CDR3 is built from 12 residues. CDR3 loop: CSARREHAEAFF. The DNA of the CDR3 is TGCAGTGCTAGGAGAGAACATGCGGAAGCTTTCTTT.

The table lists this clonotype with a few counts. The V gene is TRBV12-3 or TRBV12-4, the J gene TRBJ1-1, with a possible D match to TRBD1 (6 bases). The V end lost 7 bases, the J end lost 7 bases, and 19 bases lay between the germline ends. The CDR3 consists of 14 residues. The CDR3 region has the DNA TGTGCCAGCATCCTATTGGGGGGGCGGGTTGAAGCTTTCTTT. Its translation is CASILLGGRVEAFF.

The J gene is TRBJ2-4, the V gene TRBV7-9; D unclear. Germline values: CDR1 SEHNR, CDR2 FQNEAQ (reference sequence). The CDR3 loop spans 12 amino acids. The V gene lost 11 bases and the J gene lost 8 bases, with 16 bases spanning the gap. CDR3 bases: TGTGCCTCAACGGACGTTTTGGACATTCAGTACTTC. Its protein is CASTDVLDIQYF.

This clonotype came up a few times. CDR3 loop: CASRTIPVSNTEAFF. CDR3 DNA sequence: TGTGCCAGCAGGACTATTCCGGTATCGAACACTGAAGCTTTCTTT. This chain links TRBV6-2 or TRBV6-3 with TRBJ1-1; D call uncertain. Germline V lookup: CDR1 MNHEY, CDR2 SVGEGT. The CDR3 contains 15 residues. The V and J ends lost 6 bases and 1 base respectively, with 15 bases between them.

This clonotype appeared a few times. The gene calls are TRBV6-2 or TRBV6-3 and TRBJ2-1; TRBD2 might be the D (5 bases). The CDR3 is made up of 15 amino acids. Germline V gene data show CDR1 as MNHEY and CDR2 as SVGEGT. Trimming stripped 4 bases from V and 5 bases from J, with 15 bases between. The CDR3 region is CASSFMGAGDNEQFF. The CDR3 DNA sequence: TGTGCCAGCAGTTTTATGGGTGCCGGGGACAATGAGCAGTTCTTC.

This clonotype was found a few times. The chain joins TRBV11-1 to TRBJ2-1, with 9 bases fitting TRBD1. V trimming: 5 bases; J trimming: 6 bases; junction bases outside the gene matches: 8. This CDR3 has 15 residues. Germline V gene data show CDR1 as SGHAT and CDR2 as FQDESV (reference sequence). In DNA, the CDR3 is TGTGCCAGCAGCCCGAGGACAGGGGAGATCAATGAGCAGTTCTTC. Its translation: CASSPRTGEINEQFF.

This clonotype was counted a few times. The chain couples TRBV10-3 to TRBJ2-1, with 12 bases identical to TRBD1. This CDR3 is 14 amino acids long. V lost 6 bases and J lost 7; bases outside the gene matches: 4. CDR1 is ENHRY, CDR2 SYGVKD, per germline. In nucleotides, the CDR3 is TGTGCCATCAGCCGGGACAGGGGGCTTAATGAGCAGTTCTTC. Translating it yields CAISRDRGLNEQFF.

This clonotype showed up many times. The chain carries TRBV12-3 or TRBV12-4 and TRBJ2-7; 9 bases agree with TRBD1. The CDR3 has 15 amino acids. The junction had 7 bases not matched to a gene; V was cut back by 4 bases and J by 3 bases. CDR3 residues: CASSSGQGRVYEQYF. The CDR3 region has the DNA TGTGCCAGCAGTTCGGGACAGGGTCGGGTCTACGAGCAGTACTTC.

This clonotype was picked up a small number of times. CDR3 residues: CASSFGGRDNEQFF. In nucleotides, the CDR3 is TGTGCCAGCAGCTTTGGCGGGAGGGACAATGAGCAGTTCTTC. J is TRBJ2-1 and V is TRBV5-6; 9 positions agree with TRBD2. Germline V gene data show CDR1 as SGHDT and CDR2 as YYEEEE. V was pared by 2 bases and J by 5 bases, with 2 bases of the junction left unmatched. The CDR3 has 14 amino acids.

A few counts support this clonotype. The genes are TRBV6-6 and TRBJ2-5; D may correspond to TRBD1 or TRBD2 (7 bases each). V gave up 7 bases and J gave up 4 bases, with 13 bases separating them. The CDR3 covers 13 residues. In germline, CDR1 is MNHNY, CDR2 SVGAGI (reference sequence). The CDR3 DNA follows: TGTGCCAGCACCCCCAGGGGGGGAGAGACCCAGTACTTC. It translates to CASTPRGGETQYF.

CDR3 DNA: TGTGCCACCAGCGGAGGACAGCTGTACTCTGGGGCCAACGTCCTGACTTTC. Its translation is CATSGGQLYSGANVLTF. The genes are TRBV15 and TRBJ2-6; tentatively, D is TRBD1 (6 bases). V gave up 5 bases and J gave up 0 bases, with 14 bases separating them. The CDR3 sequence is 17 residues long. The V gene's germline CDR1 is LNHNV and CDR2 YYDKDF (reference sequence).

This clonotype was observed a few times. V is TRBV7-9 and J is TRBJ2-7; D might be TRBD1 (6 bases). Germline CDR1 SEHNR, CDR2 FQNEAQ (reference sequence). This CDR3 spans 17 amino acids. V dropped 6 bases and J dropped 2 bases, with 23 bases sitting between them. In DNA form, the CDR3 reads TGTGCCAGCAGTTCTGCCGCCGGGACACTGAAAACCTACGAGCAGTACTTC. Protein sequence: CASSSAAGTLKTYEQYF.

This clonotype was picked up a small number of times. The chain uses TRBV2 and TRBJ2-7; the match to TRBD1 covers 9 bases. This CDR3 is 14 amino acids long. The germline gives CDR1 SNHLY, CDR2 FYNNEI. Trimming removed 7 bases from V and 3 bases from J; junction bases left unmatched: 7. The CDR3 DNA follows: TGTGCCAGCACTGTCCACAGGGGGCTCTACGAGCAGTACTTC. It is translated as CASTVHRGLYEQYF.